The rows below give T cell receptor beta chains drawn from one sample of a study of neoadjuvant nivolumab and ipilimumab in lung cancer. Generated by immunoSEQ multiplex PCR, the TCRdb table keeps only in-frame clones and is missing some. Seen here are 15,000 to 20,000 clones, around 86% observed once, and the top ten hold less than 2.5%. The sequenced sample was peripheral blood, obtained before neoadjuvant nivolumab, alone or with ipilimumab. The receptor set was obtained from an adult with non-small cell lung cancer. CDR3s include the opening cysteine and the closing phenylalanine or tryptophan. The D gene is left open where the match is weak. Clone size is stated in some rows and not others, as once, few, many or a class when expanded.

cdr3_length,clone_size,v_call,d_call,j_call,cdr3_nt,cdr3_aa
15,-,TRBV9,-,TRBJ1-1,TGTGCCAGCAGCGCACTCGGGACGGCGGGAACTGAAGCTTTCTTT,CASSALGTAGTEAFF
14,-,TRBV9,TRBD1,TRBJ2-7,TGTGCCAGCAGCCCGGACAGGGGCTTCTACGAGCAGTACTTC,CASSPDRGFYEQYF
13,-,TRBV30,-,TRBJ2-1,TGTGCCTGGAGCCTCGTTGGCATGAATGAGCAGTTCTTC,CAWSLVGMNEQFF
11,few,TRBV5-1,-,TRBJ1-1,TGCGCCAGCAGAGTAAACACTGAAGCTTTCTTT,CASRVNTEAFF
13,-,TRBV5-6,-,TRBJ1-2,TGTGCCAGCAGCTTGGGACGGACCTATGGCTACACCTTC,CASSLGRTYGYTF
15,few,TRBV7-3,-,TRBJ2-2,TGTGCCAGCAGCAAGGGGGAGTCGGGCACCGGGGAGCTGTTTTTT,CASSKGESGTGELFF
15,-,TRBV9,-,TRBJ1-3,TGTGCCAGCAGCGTAGCTGGGGTTTCCGGAAACACCATATATTTT,CASSVAGVSGNTIYF
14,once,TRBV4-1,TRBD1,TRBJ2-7,TGCGCCAGCGCACAGACAGGGGCGGCCTACGAGCAGTACTTC,CASAQTGAAYEQYF
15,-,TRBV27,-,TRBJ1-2,TGTGCCAGCAGCACCCTAGGGTCCCTTAACTATGGCTACACCTTC,CASSTLGSLNYGYTF
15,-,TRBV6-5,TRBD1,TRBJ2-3,TGTGCCTCTAACAGGGGGGCGGCGAGCACAGATACGCAGTATTTT,CASNRGAASTDTQYF
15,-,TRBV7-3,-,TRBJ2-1,TGTGCCAGCAGCTCCGGACGAACCTCCTACAATGAGCAGTTCTTC,CASSSGRTSYNEQFF
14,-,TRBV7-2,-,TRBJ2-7,TGTGCCAGCAGCTTAGATTCAGTGGGCCGGGAGCAGTACTTC,CASSLDSVGREQYF
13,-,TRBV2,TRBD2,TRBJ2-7,TGTGCCAGCAGGGTAGCGGGAGTAAAAGAGCAGTACTTC,CASRVAGVKEQYF
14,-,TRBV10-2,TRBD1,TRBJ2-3,TGCGCCAGCAGTCAATGGACAGGAACAGATACGCAGTATTTT,CASSQWTGTDTQYF
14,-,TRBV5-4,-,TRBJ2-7,TGTGCCAGCAGCTTGGATGTCGGGTCCTACGAGCAGTACTTC,CASSLDVGSYEQYF
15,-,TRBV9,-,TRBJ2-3,TGTGCCAGCAGCGTAAATGGATTAGTAGCAGATACGCAGTATTTT,CASSVNGLVADTQYF
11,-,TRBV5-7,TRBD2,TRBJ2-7,TGTGCCAGCTTAGCGGGAGAAGAGCAGTACTTC,CASLAGEEQYF
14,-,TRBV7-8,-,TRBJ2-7,TGTGCCAGCAGCTTAGACCCAGGAACCTACGAGCAGTACTTC,CASSLDPGTYEQYF
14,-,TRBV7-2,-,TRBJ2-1,TGTGCCAGCAGCTCCAGACTGGCATACAATGAGCAGTTCTTC,CASSSRLAYNEQFF
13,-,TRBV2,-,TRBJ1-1,TGTGCCAGCAGTGAATACTTCAGGGTAAGGTACTTCTTT,CASSEYFRVRYFF
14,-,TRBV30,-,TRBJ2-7,TGTGCCTGGAGTGTGAACCCTAGCTCCTACGAGCAGTACTTC,CAWSVNPSSYEQYF
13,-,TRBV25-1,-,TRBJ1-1,TGTGCCAGCAGTGATCGGGGGGCCACTGAAGCTTTCTTT,CASSDRGATEAFF
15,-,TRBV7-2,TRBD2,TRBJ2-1,TGTGCCAGCAGCTTTTATGCGGGGGGGGACAATGAGCAGTTCTTC,CASSFYAGGDNEQFF
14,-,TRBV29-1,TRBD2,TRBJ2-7,TGCAGCGCCGCCGGGACTAAGAGCTCCTACGAGCAGTACTTC,CSAAGTKSSYEQYF
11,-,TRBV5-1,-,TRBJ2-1,TGCGCCAGCAGCGTGGGTCCTGAGCAGTTCTTC,CASSVGPEQFF
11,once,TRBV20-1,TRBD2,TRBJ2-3,TGCGGGGGGGGATTTGGCCATACGCAGTATTTT,CGGGFGHTQYF
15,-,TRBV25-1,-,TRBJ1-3,TGTGCCAGCGAGAGTTACAAGAGCTCTGGAAACACCATATATTTT,CASESYKSSGNTIYF
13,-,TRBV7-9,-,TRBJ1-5,TGTGCCAGCAGCCGCGGACAGAATCAGCCCCAGCATTTT,CASSRGQNQPQHF
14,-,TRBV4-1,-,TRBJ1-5,TGCGCCAGCAGCCAAGATGGGGCAGGTCAGCCCCAGCATTTT,CASSQDGAGQPQHF
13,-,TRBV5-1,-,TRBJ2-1,TGCGCCAGCAGCCCGAACAAGGGCAATGAGCAGTTCTTC,CASSPNKGNEQFF
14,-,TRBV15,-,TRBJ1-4,TGTGCCACCAGCAGAGCCCGGGTCGAAGAAAAACTGTTTTTT,CATSRARVEEKLFF
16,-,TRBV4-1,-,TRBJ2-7,TGCGCCAGCAGCCAAGAAGGTAGCGGACGCTCCTACGAGCAGTACTTC,CASSQEGSGRSYEQYF